These 29 T cell receptor beta chains came from one sample sequenced in a study of blood T cell repertoires in COVID-19. The data were produced by immunoSEQ multiplex PCR, yet TCRdb's version contains in-frame clones alone and is incomplete. Counted here are some 37,000 clones, 75% to 90% occurring once; the ten biggest clones make up roughly 10%. The specimen was peripheral blood. All receptors derive from a woman in her seventies with acute or convalescent COVID-19.

The rearrangement uses TRBV28 and TRBJ2-7; 13 bases are shared with TRBD2. The CDR3 runs 17 residues. J gave up 2 bases and V 4 bases, and 8 bases lay outside the gene matches. Per the germline V gene, CDR1 is MDHEN and CDR2 is SYDVKM. The chain's CDR3 is CASSYSRTSGGAYEQYV. The CDR3 DNA follows: TGTGCCAGCAGTTACTCCCGGACTAGCGGGGGCGCCTACGAGCAGTACGTC.

This clone was recorded only once. The rearrangement joins TRBV19 to TRBJ2-6, with D maybe TRBD2 (5 bases). The CDR3 loop spans 14 amino acids. Trimming left V 7 bases short and J 2 bases short, with 9 bases between. Germline CDR1 and CDR2: LNHDA and SQIVND (reference sequence). For the CDR3, the DNA is TGTGCCAGTACCATCGGGACTGGGGCCAACGTCCTGACTTTC. This encodes CASTIGTGANVLTF.

The genes are TRBV5-4 and TRBJ2-1; D is perhaps TRBD1 (6 bases). From germline, CDR1 is SGHNT and CDR2 YYREEE (reference sequence). The CDR3 runs to 13 residues. With 4 bases removed from V and 3 bases from J, the gap between germline ends came to 8 bases. The CDR3 sequence: CASSQDSYNEQFF. As DNA, the CDR3 is TGTGCCAGCAGCCAGGACAGCTACAATGAGCAGTTCTTC. The full variable domain, in which reference TRBV5-4 and TRBJ2-1 provide the parts outside the CDR3, is ETGVTQSPTHLIKTRGQQVTLRCSSQSGHNTVSWYQQALGQGPQFIFQYYREEENGRGNFPPRFSGLQFPNYSSELNVNALELDDSALYLCASSQDSYNEQFFGPGTRLTVL.

The genes are TRBV28 and TRBJ1-4; D gene ambiguous. The CDR3 contains 15 residues. Germline V gives CDR1 MDHEN, CDR2 SYDVKM. Trimming removed 5 bases from V and 6 bases from J, with 16 bases in between. The CDR3 nucleotides are TGTGCCAGCAGTGAATCCGGGATTTCCTATGAAAAACTGTTTTTT. Protein: CASSESGISYEKLFF.

The chain carries TRBV2 and TRBJ1-6; a weak D match, TRBD1 (5 bases). Germline-derived CDR1 and CDR2 are SNHLY and FYNNEI. The CDR3 is made up of 15 amino acids. The V end was cut by 4 bases, the J end by 0 bases, with 7 bases between. CDR3 DNA: TGTGCCAGCAGTGCCGACAGCTCCTATAATTCACCCCTCCACTTT. It codes for CASSADSSYNSPLHF.

J is TRBJ1-4 and V is TRBV4-3; 7 bases agree with TRBD1. This CDR3 is built from 15 residues. After removal of 4 bases from V and 5 bases from J, the junction contained 7 bases not matched to a gene. Germline assignment: CDR1 LGHNA and CDR2 YSLEER. Here the CDR3 reads CASSPPRTGNEKLFF. CDR3 DNA sequence: TGCGCCAGCAGCCCCCCCAGGACAGGAAATGAAAAACTGTTTTTT.

The genes are TRBV7-6 and TRBJ2-5; tentatively, D is TRBD2 (5 bases). The CDR3 has 11 residues. The germline V gene has CDR1 SGHVS and CDR2 FNYEAQ. V dropped 5 bases and J dropped 7 bases, with 8 bases sitting between them. The CDR3 loop is CASSARGTQYF. CDR3 DNA sequence: TGTGCCAGCAGCGCACGGGGGACCCAGTACTTC.

CDR3 coding DNA: TGTGCCAGCAGTTACACCGGACAGATCTATGGCTACACCTTC. This codes for CASSYTGQIYGYTF. J is TRBJ1-2 and V is TRBV6-5; D perhaps matches TRBD1 (6 bases). Germline CDR1 and CDR2: MNHEY and SVGAGI. This CDR3 contains 14 residues. The V gene lost 2 bases and the J gene lost 4 bases, with 11 bases spanning the gap.

The chain recombines TRBV20-1 with TRBJ2-5; 8 bases are a match to TRBD2. The CDR3 is 16 residues long. Trimming took 3 bases from V and 5 from J; bases not matched to a gene: 14. Germline V CDR1 and CDR2: DFQATT, SNEGSKA (reference sequence). The CDR3 sequence is CSASMEIAGYWETQYF. In DNA, the CDR3 is TGCAGTGCTAGTATGGAAATAGCGGGGTACTGGGAGACCCAGTACTTC.

This clone appeared a single time. The chain links TRBV19 to TRBJ2-1; D possibly corresponds to TRBD2 (5 bases). V lost 7 bases to trimming and J lost 5 bases, with 24 bases between them. Germline assignment: CDR1 LNHDA and CDR2 SQIVND (reference sequence). The CDR3 length is 17 residues. DNA of the CDR3: TGTGCCAGTACTCAACCCTCCGTTGGCGGGTACGACAATGAGCAGTTCTTC. Protein: CASTQPSVGGYDNEQFF.

This chain uses TRBV19 with TRBJ2-4; TRBD1 might be the D (6 bases). There are 14 residues in the CDR3. Trimming removed 6 bases at V and 2 bases at J, with 11 bases between. The V gene's germline CDR1 is LNHDA and CDR2 SQIVND (reference sequence). CDR3 residues: CASRIQGSKNIQYF. The CDR3, as DNA: TGTGCCAGTAGAATACAGGGATCCAAAAACATTCAGTACTTC.

This clone was recorded once. V usage is TRBV5-8 and J usage is TRBJ2-7, with a tentative D call TRBD1 (5 bases). The V gene lost 5 bases and the J gene lost 7 bases, with 13 bases spanning the gap. The length of the CDR3 is 12 residues. The germline CDR1 and CDR2 sequences are SGHTS and YDEGEE. The chain's CDR3 is CASRGAGKEQYV. The CDR3 bases are TGTGCCAGCAGAGGGGCAGGGAAAGAGCAGTACGTC.

This clone was counted between two and nine times. This rearrangement joins TRBV6-1 to TRBJ1-2; TRBD1 agrees at 9 bases. CDR1 is MNHNS, CDR2 SASEGT, per germline. V dropped 5 bases and J dropped 3; count of bases not matched to a gene: 7. There are 15 residues in the CDR3. Here the CDR3 reads CASSPGTGYDYGYTF. The CDR3 region has the DNA TGTGCCAGCAGTCCGGGGACAGGGTATGACTATGGCTACACCTTC.

The chain links TRBV21-1 to TRBJ1-2; the table's D gene call, TRBD1, was not cross checked with the DNA. TRBV21-1 constitutes a pseudogene. This CDR3 is built from 16 residues. The CDR3 loop reads CASSTTGQGGNYGYTF. For the CDR3, the DNA is TGTGCCAGCAGCACCACGGGACAGGGGGGAAACTATGGCTACACCTTC.

The chain links TRBV19 to TRBJ1-5, with 8 bases identical to TRBD1. The trim removed 6 bases at V and 5 bases at J, leaving 6 bases unmatched. The CDR3 runs to 14 residues. Germline lookup yields CDR1 LNHDA and CDR2 SQIVND (reference sequence). CDR3 in DNA: TGTGCCAGTAGGGGGACAGGTCTGGATCAGCCCCAGCATTTT. It is translated as CASRGTGLDQPQHF.

This rearrangement joins TRBV24-1 to TRBJ1-4; the match to TRBD1 covers 8 bases. The CDR3 contains 15 residues. Trimming took 4 bases from V and 4 from J; bases not matched to a gene: 4. Germline values: CDR1 KGHDR, CDR2 SFDVKD. This chain's CDR3 is CATSDDRGVNEKLFF. Here the CDR3 DNA reads TGTGCCACCAGTGACGACAGGGGTGTTAATGAAAAACTGTTTTTT.

This clone was seen only a few times. V is TRBV24-1 and J is TRBJ2-2; no definite D call. V lost 6 bases, J lost 4 bases, and 11 bases lay in between. In germline, CDR1 is KGHDR, CDR2 SFDVKD. The CDR3 sequence is 14 residues long. CDR3 DNA: TGTGCCACCAGTCCGCCTACTCCCACCGGGGAGCTGTTTTTT. Translation: CATSPPTPTGELFF.

Only a few counts were recorded for this clone. This chain joins TRBV19 and TRBJ2-2; 9 bases match TRBD1. The ends lost 6 bases at V and 4 bases at J; junction bases unmatched: 3. Germline assignment: CDR1 LNHDA and CDR2 SQIVND (reference sequence). This CDR3 is built from 14 residues. The CDR3 bases are TGTGCCAGTAGAGGACAGGGGTTCACCGGGGAGCTGTTTTTT. This encodes CASRGQGFTGELFF.

The chain joins TRBV5-1 to TRBJ1-4, with 8 bases matching TRBD1. The CDR3 is 15 amino acids. The germline CDR1 and CDR2 sequences are SGHRS and YFSETQ. The trim removed 4 bases at V and 2 bases at J, leaving 4 bases unmatched. This CDR3 is CASSGQGATNEKLFF. The CDR3 DNA is TGCGCCAGCAGCGGCCAGGGGGCTACTAATGAAAAACTGTTTTTT.

This sequence joins TRBV21-1 and TRBJ2-7; the D call TRBD1 from the table was never checked on the DNA. TRBV21-1 is an annotated pseudogene. The CDR3 contains 14 residues. The CDR3: CASLDRYYSYEQYV. CDR3 coding DNA: TGTGCCAGCCTGGACAGGTATTACTCCTACGAGCAGTACGTC.

V gene TRBV7-9 combines with J gene TRBJ2-7; TRBD1 agrees at 8 bases. Germline V lookup: CDR1 SEHNR, CDR2 FQNEAQ (reference sequence). The CDR3 sequence is 13 residues long. V lost 5 bases to trimming and J lost 3 bases; unmatched junction nucleotides: 3. This chain's CDR3 is CASSIGQGYEQYV. The DNA for the CDR3 is TGTGCCAGCAGCATAGGACAGGGCTACGAGCAGTACGTC.

The V gene is TRBV14, the J gene TRBJ2-2; no clear D gene. Germline loops: CDR1 SGHDN, CDR2 FVKESK. V was pared by 5 bases and J by 4 bases, with 8 bases between. The CDR3 is made up of 13 amino acids. The CDR3 loop reads CASSERGTGELFF. CDR3 DNA: TGTGCCAGCAGCGAGAGAGGCACCGGGGAGCTGTTTTTT.

The chain employs TRBV12-5 and TRBJ1-5, with 8 bases fitting TRBD1. The germline CDR1 and CDR2 sequences are LGHNT and FRNRAP. Losses at the gene ends were 4 bases for V and 6 bases for J; bases not matched to a gene: 2. CDR3 length: 13 residues. CDR3 bases: TGTGCTAGTGGTTACGGACAGGGTCAGCCCCAGCATTTT. Translating gives CASGYGQGQPQHF. Using reference TRBV12-5 and TRBJ1-5 for the parts outside the CDR3, the full variable domain is DARVTQTPRHKVTEMGQEVTMRCQPILGHNTVFWYRQTMMQGLELLAYFRNRAPLDDSGMPKDRFSAEMPDATLATLKIQPSEPRDSAVYFCASGYGQGQPQHFGDGTRLSIL.

The V and J genes are TRBV7-3 and TRBJ2-3; TRBD2 is a possible D gene (6 bases). Germline V gene sequence: CDR1 SGHTA, CDR2 FQGTGA. V lost 6 bases to trimming and J lost 3 bases, with 19 bases between them. The CDR3 has 16 amino acids. The DNA of the CDR3 is TGTGCCAGCAGTTCCGGGGCCGGGCGGGATACAGATACGCAGTATTTT. This translates into CASSSGAGRDTDTQYF. The full variable domain, in which reference TRBV7-3 and TRBJ2-3 provide the parts outside the CDR3, is GAGVSQTPSNKVTEKGKYVELRCDPISGHTALYWYRQSLGQGPEFLIYFQGTGAADDSGLPNDRFFAVRPEGSVSTLKIQRTERGDSAVYLCASSSGAGRDTDTQYFGPGTRLTVL.

The chain carries TRBV15 and TRBJ2-1; 12 bases agree with TRBD2. Germline assignment: CDR1 LNHNV and CDR2 YYDKDF (reference sequence). The CDR3 runs 15 residues. The trim removed 4 bases at V and 7 bases at J, leaving 5 bases unmatched. The CDR3 spells CATSIPSGGANEQFF. The CDR3 coding sequence is TGTGCCACCAGCATTCCTAGCGGGGGGGCTAATGAGCAGTTCTTC.

In this sample, this clone turned up once. J is TRBJ2-3 and V is TRBV6-2 or TRBV6-3; perhaps TRBD2 as D (6 bases). V was trimmed by 2 bases and J by 3 bases, leaving 9 bases between them. Germline CDR1 reads MNHEY; CDR2 reads SVGEGT. The CDR3 is 14 residues long. CDR3 in amino acids: CASSYRESTDTQYF. The CDR3 region has the DNA TGTGCCAGCAGTTACCGGGAGTCTACAGATACGCAGTATTTT.

This chain links TRBV3-1 (or the pseudogene TRBV3-2) with TRBJ1-1; no clear D. The CDR3 is 14 residues long. Germline V gives CDR1 LGHDT, CDR2 YNNKEL (reference sequence). V gave up 4 bases and J gave up 1 base, with 10 bases separating them. The CDR3: CASSPQQGNTEAFF. The CDR3 DNA sequence: TGTGCCAGCAGCCCACAGCAAGGGAACACTGAAGCTTTCTTT.

The V gene is TRBV7-2, the J gene TRBJ1-6, with 7 bases identical to TRBD1. CDR1 and CDR2 (germline): SGHTA, FQGNSA. Unmatched junction bases numbered 7, after V lost 4 bases and J lost 10 bases. The CDR3 sequence is 14 residues long. CDR3 DNA sequence: TGTGCCAGCAGCTCTTGGACAGGATCATCACCCCTCCACTTT. Translated: CASSSWTGSSPLHF.

The rearrangement joins TRBV9 to TRBJ2-5, with TRBD1 identical over 8 bases. Germline values: CDR1 SGDLS, CDR2 YYNGEE. V was clipped by 3 bases and J by 4 bases; unmatched bases: 11. The CDR3 length is 16 residues. This CDR3 is CASSARPGQGIETQYF. The CDR3 DNA is TGTGCCAGCAGCGCCCGACCCGGACAGGGAATAGAGACCCAGTACTTC. The full variable domain, rest sourced from reference TRBV9 and TRBJ2-5, is DSGVTQTPKHLITATGQRVTLRCSPRSGDLSVYWYQQSLDQGLQFLIQYYNGEERAKGNILERFSAQQFPDLHSELNLSSLELGDSALYFCASSARPGQGIETQYFGPGTRLLVL.